Below, 30 T cell receptor beta chains from the same sample are listed, as sequenced in a study of blood T cell repertoires in COVID-19. Profiled with immunoSEQ multiplex PCR; TCRdb holds only in-frame clones, not every one. In the table there are about 270,000 clones, around 91% of which are singletons. The sequenced sample was PBMCs or T cells enriched from blood (not recorded which). Receptor source: a woman younger than 35 who had recovered from COVID-19.

The CDR3, as DNA: TGTGCCAGCAGCGCCCGTGGACAGGGCCAGGAGACCCAGTACTTC. Protein product: CASSARGQGQETQYF. J is TRBJ2-5 and V is TRBV7-8, with 8 positions matching TRBD1. This CDR3 spans 15 amino acids. From germline, CDR1 is SGHVS and CDR2 FQNEAQ. The J segment lost 5 bases and the V segment lost 5 bases, leaving 10 bases of the junction unmatched.

The chain recombines TRBV5-4 with TRBJ2-2; D gene unclear. V dropped 0 bases and J dropped 1 base, with 4 bases sitting between them. The CDR3 totals 14 residues. Germline V gene sequence: CDR1 SGHNT, CDR2 YYREEE (reference sequence). In nucleotides, the CDR3 is TGTGCCAGCAGCTTGGCGCGGAACACCGGGGAGCTGTTTTTT. Protein: CASSLARNTGELFF.

This clone was recorded only once. The chain employs TRBV19 and TRBJ2-3; 8 bases map to TRBD2. V shed 5 bases and J 2 bases; nucleotides not matched to a gene: 6. Germline lookup yields CDR1 LNHDA and CDR2 SQIVND (reference sequence). CDR3 size: 15 residues. The CDR3 is CASSAGGGYTDTQYF. The DNA of the CDR3 is TGTGCCAGTAGTGCGGGGGGAGGATACACAGATACGCAGTATTTT.

This clone showed up just once. Here the CDR3 reads CASSMTGSQLHSNQPQHF. The CDR3 nucleotides read TGTGCCAGCTCCATGACAGGATCCCAACTTCATAGCAATCAGCCCCAGCATTTT. This chain uses TRBV2 with TRBJ1-5; D may be TRBD1 (6 bases). Germline CDR1 and CDR2: SNHLY and FYNNEI. The CDR3 totals 18 residues. Trimming removed 8 bases from V and 0 bases from J, with 23 bases in between.

The chain joins TRBV12-3 or TRBV12-4 to TRBJ2-7; D gene unclear. V was clipped by 5 bases and J by 5 bases, with 13 bases between them. The CDR3 contains 13 residues. The CDR3 nucleotides are TGTGCCAGCAGTGCCGCCATGGGCCACGAGCAGTACTTC. It specifies CASSAAMGHEQYF.

This chain connects TRBV3-1 (or the pseudogene TRBV3-2) to TRBJ2-7, with D possibly TRBD2 on 5 matching bases. This CDR3 spans 14 amino acids. The V and J ends lost 4 bases and 5 bases respectively, with 15 bases between them. CDR1 is LGHDT and CDR2 is YNNKEL in the germline V gene (reference sequence). The CDR3 here is CASSPEGWAHEQYF. In nucleotides, the CDR3 is TGTGCCAGCAGCCCAGAGGGCTGGGCCCACGAGCAGTACTTC.

This sequence joins TRBV10-3 and TRBJ2-1; possibly TRBD2 for D (5 bases). The CDR3 consists of 14 residues. Germline V CDR1 and CDR2: ENHRY, SYGVKD. V was shortened by 10 bases and J by 4 bases, with 17 bases between the two germline ends. As DNA, the CDR3 is TGTGCCACAGGCGGTACGGACTTATACAATGAGCAGTTCTTC. Translated: CATGGTDLYNEQFF.

The chain joins TRBV29-1 to TRBJ2-6; D is unclear. Between the trimmed V and J ends, which lost 1 base and 0 bases, there was a span of 4 bases. The CDR3 covers 14 residues. Germline V lookup: CDR1 SQVTM, CDR2 ANQGSEA. CDR3: CSVEGSSGANVLTF. The CDR3 DNA is TGCAGCGTTGAAGGTAGCTCTGGGGCCAACGTCCTGACTTTC.

The rearrangement uses TRBV11-2 and TRBJ1-6; D gene ambiguous. The CDR3 consists of 16 residues. The V and J ends lost 0 bases and 3 bases respectively, with 9 bases between them. Germline values: CDR1 SGHAT, CDR2 FQNNGV. CDR3: CASSLDYSSYNSPLHF. Written as DNA, the CDR3 is TGTGCCAGCAGCTTAGATTATAGCAGCTATAATTCACCCCTCCACTTT. The entire variable domain, with the rest obtained from reference TRBV11-2 and TRBJ1-6, is as follows: EAGVAQSPRYKIIEKRQSVAFWCNPISGHATLYWYQQILGQGPKLLIQFQNNGVVDDSQLPKDRFSAERLKGVDSTLKIQPAKLEDSAVYLCASSLDYSSYNSPLHFGNGTRLTVT.

This clone was detected many times. The rearrangement uses TRBV27 and TRBJ2-1; 9 bases match TRBD2. Trimming cost V 10 bases and J 3 bases; bases outside gene matches: 4. Germline loops: CDR1 MNHEY, CDR2 SMNVEV (reference sequence). This CDR3 is built from 13 residues. This CDR3 reads CATQAGGYNEQFF. The DNA for the CDR3 is TGTGCCACCCAAGCGGGGGGCTACAATGAGCAGTTCTTC.

The chain combines TRBV7-2 with TRBJ2-1; 12 bases align to TRBD2. This CDR3 comprises 18 residues. Germline V gene sequence: CDR1 SGHTA, CDR2 FQGNSA. The V and J ends lost 0 bases and 6 bases, in that order; junction bases with no gene match: 9. The CDR3 spells CASSLACGLAGGPNEQFF. The DNA for the CDR3 is TGTGCCAGCAGCTTAGCGTGCGGCCTAGCGGGGGGGCCCAATGAGCAGTTCTTC.

The table lists this clone with many counts. J is TRBJ2-1 and V is TRBV25-1; D remains unclear. This CDR3 region has 13 residues. Looked up from germline, CDR1 is MGHDK and CDR2 is SYGVNS. V lost 0 bases and J 3 bases, leaving 3 bases between the germline ends. The CDR3 nucleotides are TGTGCCAGCAGTGAATATATCTACAATGAGCAGTTCTTC. Its translation: CASSEYIYNEQFF. Complete variable domain (other parts from reference TRBV25-1 and TRBJ2-1): EADIYQTPRYLVIGTGKKITLECSQTMGHDKMYWYQQDPGMELHLIHYSYGVNSTEKGDLSSESTVSRIRTEHFPLTLESARPSHTSQYLCASSEYIYNEQFFGPGTRLTVL.

This chain joins TRBV15 and TRBJ1-1, with a weak D call TRBD1 (6 bases). CDR1 is LNHNV, CDR2 YYDKDF, per germline (reference sequence). The CDR3 is 18 amino acids. V lost 4 bases and J lost 5, with 26 bases in between. CDR3 loop: CATSKGGLVGGQVTEAFF. The CDR3 DNA follows: TGTGCCACCAGCAAGGGCGGACTAGTTGGGGGGCAGGTGACTGAAGCTTTCTTT.

This clone was observed a single time. CDR3 residues: CASSLTPDRVGYTDTQYF. As DNA, the CDR3 is TGTGCCAGCAGCCTTACTCCGGACAGGGTCGGATACACAGATACGCAGTATTTT. The V call is TRBV28, the J call TRBJ2-3; TRBD1 agrees at 8 bases. The junction had 16 bases not matched to a gene; V was cut back by 6 bases and J by 2 bases. There are 18 residues in the CDR3. In germline, CDR1 is MDHEN, CDR2 SYDVKM.

The chain recombines TRBV10-2 with TRBJ2-6; 9 bases are a match to TRBD1. Looked up from germline, CDR1 is WSHSY and CDR2 is SAAADI. The V and J ends lost 7 bases and 1 base, in that order; junction bases with no gene match: 5. The CDR3 loop spans 16 amino acids. CDR3 loop: CASMDRGRSGANVLTF. CDR3 sequence (DNA): TGCGCCAGCATGGACAGGGGAAGATCTGGGGCCAACGTCCTGACTTTC.

The V call is TRBV2, the J call TRBJ1-5; 9 bases are a match to TRBD1. The CDR3 covers 12 residues. From germline, CDR1 is SNHLY and CDR2 FYNNEI. V lost 7 bases to trimming and J lost 11 bases; unmatched junction nucleotides: 6. Here the CDR3 reads CASTKGQGTQHF. The CDR3 DNA follows: TGTGCCAGCACTAAGGGACAGGGAACCCAGCATTTT.

Note on this clone: Germline is not matched at one junction end, which may reflect a read error. V is TRBV2 and J is TRBJ1-2; D may be TRBD1 (5 bases). The CDR3 contains 11 residues. Germline V gives CDR1 SNHLY, CDR2 FYNNEI. CDR3 bases: TGTGCCAGCAGTGAGGGGGGTTGGTGCCCCTTC. Translating it yields CASSEGGWCPF. The variable domain in full, with the rest retrieved from reference TRBV2 and TRBJ1-2, is EPEVTQTPSHQVTQMGQEVILRCVPISNHLYFYWYRQILGQKVEFLVSFYNNEISEKSEIFDDQFSVERPDGSNFTLKIRSTKLEDSAMYFCASSEGGWCPFGSGTRLTVV.

V and J are TRBV11-2 and TRBJ2-1, with 11 bases identical to TRBD2. The CDR3 sequence is 16 residues long. The germline CDR1 and CDR2 sequences are SGHAT and FQNNGV. With 4 bases clipped from V and 4 bases from J, the junction kept 6 bases outside the gene matches. The CDR3 sequence is CASSSKTSGGYNEQFF. The CDR3 coding sequence is TGTGCCAGCAGCTCAAAAACTAGCGGGGGTTACAATGAGCAGTTCTTC.

This CDR3 reads CASSRGGYGYTF. In DNA form, the CDR3 reads TGTGCCAGCAGCCGGGGAGGGTATGGCTACACCTTC. This chain joins TRBV11-1 and TRBJ1-2; D remains unclear. The V and J ends lost 5 bases and 5 bases respectively, with 9 bases between them. Germline CDR1 and CDR2: SGHAT and FQDESV (reference sequence). The CDR3 has 12 amino acids.

The chain has TRBV5-1 and TRBJ2-7; 10 bases are a match to TRBD1. With V trimmed by 0 bases and J by 5 bases, 8 bases remained unmatched. This CDR3 contains 16 residues. Germline CDR1 reads SGHRS; CDR2 reads YFSETQ. Written as DNA, the CDR3 is TGCGCCAGCAGCTTGGAAGGGACAGGGGTTGGGAACGAGCAGTACTTC. Translated, it gives CASSLEGTGVGNEQYF.

The chain couples TRBV7-3 to TRBJ2-1; 7 positions agree with TRBD2. Trimming at V came to 3 bases and at J to 2 bases, leaving 4 bases not matched to a gene. The germline V gene encodes CDR1 SGHTA and CDR2 FQGTGA. The CDR3 totals 15 residues. The CDR3 DNA reads TGTGCCAGCAGCTTTTACGCGGGGGCCTACAATGAGCAGTTCTTC. Encoded protein: CASSFYAGAYNEQFF.

This clone has a single count. This rearrangement joins TRBV28 to TRBJ1-1; TRBD1 agrees at 8 bases. Losses at the gene ends were 1 base for V and 2 bases for J; bases not matched to a gene: 3. The germline V gene encodes CDR1 MDHEN and CDR2 SYDVKM. This CDR3 region has 15 residues. CDR3 in amino acids: CASSLSPGGNTEAFF. As DNA, the CDR3 is TGTGCCAGCAGTTTATCTCCAGGGGGCAACACTGAAGCTTTCTTT.

This clone has only a few counts. This chain connects TRBV29-1 to TRBJ1-3; D remains unclear. V was trimmed by 0 bases and J by 9 bases, leaving 6 bases between them. The CDR3 is 11 amino acids. Germline V lookup: CDR1 SQVTM, CDR2 ANQGSEA. CDR3 residues: CSVEETSTIYF. CDR3 coding DNA: TGCAGCGTTGAAGAAACAAGCACCATATATTTT.

The chain combines TRBV15 with TRBJ1-4; D not resolved. The V and J ends lost 3 bases and 5 bases respectively, with 10 bases between them. This CDR3 region has 14 residues. Germline V gives CDR1 LNHNV, CDR2 YYDKDF (reference sequence). The CDR3 bases are TGTGCCACCAGCAGTGACATTGTCAATGAAAAACTGTTTTTT. Its translation: CATSSDIVNEKLFF.

This clone appeared many times. V gene TRBV6-2 or TRBV6-3 combines with J gene TRBJ1-1; 9 nucleotides match TRBD1. The ends lost 5 bases at V and 2 bases at J; junction bases unmatched: 9. This CDR3 region has 16 residues. Germline V gene sequence: CDR1 MNHEY, CDR2 SVGEGT. The CDR3 loop reads CASSAEGTGPNTEAFF. CDR3 DNA sequence: TGTGCCAGCAGTGCTGAGGGGACAGGGCCAAACACTGAAGCTTTCTTT.

This chain joins TRBV7-6 and TRBJ1-6; tentative D call: TRBD1 (6 bases). CDR1 SGHVS and CDR2 FNYEAQ come from the germline V gene. The CDR3 is 15 amino acids. Deletions cut 1 base from V and 8 bases from J, with 12 bases between. The CDR3 DNA follows: TGTGCCAGCAGCTTAGAGACAGGAGACGATTCACCCCTCCACTTT. Its translation: CASSLETGDDSPLHF.

This clone came up once. The chain has TRBV11-3 and TRBJ2-2; D perhaps matches TRBD1 (5 bases). With 5 bases removed from V and 3 bases from J, the gap between germline ends came to 13 bases. This CDR3 contains 15 residues. Germline V gives CDR1 SGHNT, CDR2 YENEEA. The CDR3 region is CASSLQAGHTGELFF. For the CDR3, the DNA is TGTGCCAGCAGCCTACAGGCAGGGCACACCGGGGAGCTGTTTTTT.

This clone was recorded once. J is TRBJ2-2 and V is TRBV5-1, with 7 bases that match TRBD1. V dropped 3 bases and J dropped 5; count of bases not matched to a gene: 10. This CDR3 has 16 residues. Germline CDR1 and CDR2: SGHRS and YFSETQ. CDR3 residues: CASSYQTGSRTGELFF. CDR3 sequence (DNA): TGCGCCAGCAGCTACCAGACAGGGAGCCGTACCGGGGAGCTGTTTTTT.

The V gene is TRBV4-1, the J gene TRBJ2-3, with a tentative D call TRBD1 (6 bases). This CDR3 contains 18 residues. In germline, CDR1 is MGHRA, CDR2 YSYEKL. With 3 bases removed from V and 2 bases from J, the gap between germline ends came to 21 bases. The CDR3 nucleotides read TGCGCCAGCAGCCACGACCCGACAGGAAGTTTGGTCACAGATACGCAGTATTTT. Its protein is CASSHDPTGSLVTDTQYF.

This clone was seen once. The chain recombines TRBV6-6 with TRBJ1-1; D unclear. Germline V gene lookup returns CDR1 MNHNY and CDR2 SVGAGI (reference sequence). The CDR3 totals 13 residues. V dropped 2 bases and J dropped 6 bases, with 10 bases sitting between them. CDR3: CASSYRTPSEAFF. CDR3 bases: TGTGCCAGCAGTTACCGAACACCCTCTGAAGCTTTCTTT.